A selection of T cell receptor beta chains follows, all from one sample in a study of response to subunit inactivated influenza vaccine. TCRdb re-called the RT-PCR reads with MiXCR, one entry per CDR3 protein. The repertoire holds about 800,000 distinct CDR3 sequences, roughly 20% seen once, with roughly a tenth in the top ten. The material was PBMCs from blood, obtained 4 to 6 days after vaccination. Source of these receptors: a man aged 45 to 65 who received an inactivated influenza vaccine. CDR3s include the opening cysteine and the closing phenylalanine or tryptophan. A D gene is named only where the DNA matches it firmly. Size values are once, few and many counts, or a class for expanded clones, and some rows have none.

v_call	j_call	clone_size	d_call	cdr3_length	cdr3_aa	cdr3_nt
TRBV25-1	TRBJ2-7	few	.	14	CASSEDLVPYEQYF	TGTGCCAGCAGTGAGGACCTGGTTCCCTACGAGCAGTACTTC
TRBV20-1	TRBJ1-4	.	.	13	CSARTTLNWETFF	TGCAGTGCTAGAACCACTTTAAACTGGGAAACGTTTTTT
TRBV6-5	TRBJ1-1	.	.	14	CASRLESMNTEAFF	TGTGCCAGCAGGCTCGAGTCCATGAACACTGAAGCTTTCTTT
TRBV7-2	TRBJ1-1	once	.	15	CASSFGPEGWSEAFF	TGTGCCAGCAGCTTCGGGCCGGAGGGTTGGTCTGAAGCTTTCTTT
TRBV29-1	TRBJ2-5	few	.	13	CSVEWTVQETQYF	TGCAGCGTTGAATGGACAGTTCAAGAGACCCAGTACTTC
TRBV7-9	TRBJ2-7	.	.	14	CASSLTGQPYEQYF	TGTGCCAGCAGCTTAACGGGGCAACCCTACGAGCAGTACTTC
TRBV20-1	TRBJ2-7	few	.	13	CSASTDGGYEQYF	TGCAGTGCTAGTACGGACGGTGGCTACGAGCAGTACTTC
TRBV10-2	TRBJ2-7	many	TRBD2	13	CASGTSGNNEQYF	TGCGCCAGCGGGACTAGCGGGAATAACGAGCAGTACTTC
TRBV28	TRBJ2-3	.	TRBD1	15	CASSNRDRGTDTQYF	TGTGCCAGCAGTAACCGGGACAGGGGTACAGATACGCAGTATTTT
TRBV12-3/TRBV12-4	TRBJ1-1	few	TRBD1	16	CASSLNRGVSNTEAFF	TGTGCCAGCAGTTTGAACAGGGGGGTCTCGAACACTGAAGCTTTCTTT
TRBV7-2	TRBJ2-7	.	TRBD1	15	CASSSNRGGPAEQYF	TGTGCCAGCAGCTCAAACAGGGGTGGTCCGGCCGAGCAGTACTTC
TRBV10-3	TRBJ2-3	.	.	15	CAISGRGSPQDTQYF	TGTGCCATCAGTGGTAGAGGGAGCCCACAAGATACGCAGTATTTT
TRBV5-1	TRBJ2-1	few	TRBD2	15	CASHPLAGVGNEQFF	TGCGCCAGCCACCCCTTAGCGGGAGTAGGAAATGAGCAGTTCTTC
TRBV11-2	TRBJ2-4	.	.	14	CASSLSLGVDIQYF	TGTGCCAGCTCGCTTTCCCTGGGAGTTGACATTCAGTACTTC
TRBV5-4	TRBJ2-3	.	TRBD2	14	CASTLAGSADTQYF	TGTGCCAGCACCTTAGCGGGGTCAGCAGATACGCAGTATTTT
TRBV4-3	TRBJ2-3	.	TRBD2	17	CASSQDVASGGTDTQYF	TGCGCCAGCAGCCAAGATGTAGCTAGCGGGGGCACAGATACGCAGTATTTT
TRBV20-1	TRBJ2-7	few	TRBD1	13	CSARDRGRFGQYF	TGCAGTGCTAGGGACAGGGGGAGGTTTGGGCAGTACTTC
TRBV6-1	TRBJ2-7	few	TRBD2	18	CASSHKYSISGGGYEQYF	TGTGCCAGCAGCCATAAGTATTCGATTAGCGGGGGAGGCTACGAGCAGTACTTC
TRBV29-1	TRBJ2-1	few	.	14	CSVGDGGSYNEQFF	TGCAGCGTTGGGGATGGCGGCTCCTACAATGAGCAGTTCTTC
TRBV6-1	TRBJ2-7	.	TRBD1	17	CASSRGQGTTRPYEQYF	TGTGCCAGCAGTCGCGGACAGGGTACTACAAGACCCTACGAGCAGTACTTC
TRBV6-4	TRBJ2-2	.	TRBD2	14	CASSDPSGAGELFF	TGTGCCAGCAGTGATCCTAGCGGGGCCGGGGAGCTGTTTTTT
TRBV5-1	TRBJ2-3	.	.	17	CASKRDSKLYSTDTQYF	TGCGCCAGCAAGCGCGACAGCAAATTGTATAGCACAGATACGCAGTATTTT
TRBV6-1	TRBJ2-7	few	.	13	CASKGSLSYEQYF	TGTGCCAGCAAAGGCAGCCTATCCTACGAGCAGTACTTC
TRBV10-3	TRBJ1-2	few	TRBD1	13	CAIRGQGYDGYTF	TGTGCCATCAGAGGACAGGGTTATGATGGCTACACCTTC
TRBV6-1	TRBJ2-7	many	TRBD1	13	CASRGQVTYEQYF	TGTGCCAGCAGAGGACAGGTGACCTACGAGCAGTACTTC
TRBV4-2	TRBJ2-7	few	.	13	CASSRDLDYEQYF	TGTGCCAGCAGCCGCGACTTAGACTACGAGCAGTACTTC
TRBV5-1	TRBJ2-6	.	.	14	CASSFAAGANVLTF	TGCGCCAGCAGCTTTGCGGCTGGGGCCAACGTCCTGACTTTC
TRBV4-3	TRBJ2-7	.	TRBD1	15	CASSRGTGETYEQYF	TGCGCCAGCAGCCGAGGGACAGGGGAGACCTACGAGCAGTACTTC
TRBV9	TRBJ1-2	.	.	13	CASSVAGFHSYTF	TGTGCCAGCAGCGTAGCGGGGTTTCACAGCTACACCTTC
TRBV12-3/TRBV12-4	TRBJ2-3	.	TRBD2	15	CASMGLAGGTDTQYF	TGTGCCAGCATGGGACTAGCGGGGGGCACAGATACGCAGTATTTT
TRBV27	TRBJ1-2	few	.	13	CASSFSTNYGYTF	TGTGCCAGCAGTTTTTCCACTAACTATGGCTACACCTTC
TRBV6-2/TRBV6-3	TRBJ2-1	few	.	14	CASTRLRGGHEQFF	TGTGCCAGCACCAGACTCCGCGGGGGCCATGAGCAGTTCTTC
TRBV12-3/TRBV12-4	TRBJ2-7	.	TRBD2	13	CASRYSGGYEQYF	TGTGCCAGCAGATATAGCGGGGGCTACGAGCAGTACTTC
TRBV20-1	TRBJ2-7	few	TRBD2	13	CSAPTSDHYEQYF	TGCAGTGCTCCTACTAGCGACCATTACGAGCAGTACTTC
TRBV24-1	TRBJ2-3	many	.	16	CATSDWGRSSSDTQYF	TGTGCCACCAGTGATTGGGGACGGTCCTCCTCTGATACGCAGTATTTT
TRBV5-5	TRBJ2-1	.	TRBD2	17	CASSSGGGRGSYNEQFF	TGTGCCAGCAGCTCGGGGGGGGGAAGAGGCTCCTACAATGAGCAGTTCTTC
TRBV28	TRBJ2-5	few	.	12	CAVVGIQETQYF	TGTGCCGTTGTGGGGATTCAAGAGACCCAGTACTTC
TRBV5-1	TRBJ2-3	.	TRBD2	16	CASSLLSGGDPSTQYF	TGCGCCAGCAGCCTCCTGAGCGGGGGAGACCCCAGTACGCAGTATTTT
TRBV15	TRBJ2-3	.	TRBD2	16	CATSRELAGAADTQYF	TGTGCCACCAGCAGAGAACTAGCGGGAGCCGCAGATACGCAGTATTTT
TRBV4-3	TRBJ2-1	few	TRBD2	16	CASSPLTSSYYNEQFF	TGCGCCAGCAGCCCACTGACTAGCTCATACTACAATGAGCAGTTCTTC
TRBV5-8	TRBJ1-3	.	.	15	CASSLGVRSGNTIYF	TGTGCCAGCAGCTTGGGGGTTCGCTCTGGAAACACCATATATTTT
TRBV4-3	TRBJ2-3	.	.	15	CASSQGLPGPDTQYF	TGCGCCAGCAGCCAGGGTCTCCCGGGACCAGATACGCAGTATTTT
TRBV7-9	TRBJ2-5	few	.	15	CASSPIGQNQETQYF	TGTGCCAGCAGCCCCATCGGACAGAATCAAGAGACCCAGTACTTC
TRBV11-2	TRBJ2-1	.	TRBD2	16	CACSLVLAALFNEQFF	TGTGCCTGCAGCTTGGTACTAGCGGCCCTTTTCAATGAGCAGTTCTTC
TRBV6-1	TRBJ2-5	.	.	13	CASQTSRVETQYF	TGTGCCAGCCAGACAAGCAGGGTAGAGACCCAGTACTTC